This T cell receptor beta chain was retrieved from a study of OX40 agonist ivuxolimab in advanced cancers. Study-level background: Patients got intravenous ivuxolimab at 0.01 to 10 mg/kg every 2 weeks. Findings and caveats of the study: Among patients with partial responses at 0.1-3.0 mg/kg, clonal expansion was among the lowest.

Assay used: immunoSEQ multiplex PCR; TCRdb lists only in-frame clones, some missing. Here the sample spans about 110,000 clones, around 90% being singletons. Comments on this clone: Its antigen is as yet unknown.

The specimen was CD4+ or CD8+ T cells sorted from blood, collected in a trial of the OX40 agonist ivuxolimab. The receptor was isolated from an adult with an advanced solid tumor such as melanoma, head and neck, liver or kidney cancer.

This CDR3 is CASSSLGLADEQFF. For the CDR3, the DNA is TGTGCCAGCAGTTCCCTAGGACTAGCGGATGAGCAGTTCTTC. The chain has TRBV6-5 and TRBJ2-1, with TRBD2 matching 10 bases. Germline V CDR1 and CDR2: MNHEY, SVGAGI. The ends lost 4 bases at V and 8 bases at J; junction bases unmatched: 5. CDR3 length equals 14 residues.